The 29 T cell receptor beta chains reported below all come from one sample, sequenced in a study of blood T cell repertoires in COVID-19. Sequencing was performed with immunoSEQ multiplex PCR; in TCRdb, only in-frame clones are kept and a portion is missing. This sample has some 130,000 clones, with roughly 90% found just once. Sequencing was performed on peripheral blood. All receptors derive from a man aged 45 to 65 with active COVID-19.

The chain is built from TRBV7-9 and TRBJ1-1; no clear D. The V end lost 5 bases, the J end lost 0 bases, and 4 bases lay between the germline ends. The CDR3 sequence is 12 residues long. Per the germline V gene, CDR1 is SEHNR and CDR2 is FQNEAQ (reference sequence). The CDR3: CASSPLNTEAFF. CDR3 nucleotides: TGTGCCAGCAGCCCATTGAACACTGAAGCTTTCTTT.

The V gene is TRBV7-6, the J gene TRBJ2-3, with 8 bases matching TRBD1. Per the germline V gene, CDR1 is SGHVS and CDR2 is FNYEAQ. The trim removed 5 bases at V and 5 bases at J, leaving 12 bases unmatched. The CDR3 runs 16 residues. This CDR3 reads CASSPWTGMFGDTQYF. The CDR3 DNA reads as TGTGCCAGCAGCCCTTGGACAGGGATGTTTGGAGATACGCAGTATTTT.

The chain combines TRBV5-4 with TRBJ2-2; 7 nucleotides align to TRBD2. The CDR3 runs to 16 residues. Trimming at V came to 4 bases and at J to 6 bases, leaving 12 bases not matched to a gene. The V gene's germline CDR1 is SGHNT and CDR2 YYREEE (reference sequence). CDR3 coding DNA: TGTGCCAGCAGCCGTATAGCGGGCGGTTCGGCCGGGGAGCTGTTTTTT. Its protein product is CASSRIAGGSAGELFF.

This chain joins TRBV2 and TRBJ1-2; D uncertain. Looked up from germline, CDR1 is SNHLY and CDR2 is FYNNEI. Trimming removed 3 bases at V and 4 bases at J, with 9 bases between. The CDR3 runs 13 residues. The CDR3 sequence is CASSDSQIYGYTF. CDR3 DNA sequence: TGTGCCAGCAGTGATTCCCAAATCTATGGCTACACCTTC. The full variable domain, rest sourced from reference TRBV2 and TRBJ1-2, is EPEVTQTPSHQVTQMGQEVILRCVPISNHLYFYWYRQILGQKVEFLVSFYNNEISEKSEIFDDQFSVERPDGSNFTLKIRSTKLEDSAMYFCASSDSQIYGYTFGSGTRLTVV.

The chain uses TRBV5-1 and TRBJ2-3; no definite D call. Germline CDR1 is SGHRS and CDR2 is YFSETQ. The CDR3 is made up of 14 amino acids. The V end was cut by 5 bases, the J end by 2 bases, with 12 bases between. CDR3 residues: CASSRGDDTDTQYF. CDR3 coding DNA: TGCGCCAGCAGTCGAGGTGACGACACAGATACGCAGTATTTT. The complete variable domain, with remaining parts taken from reference TRBV5-1 and TRBJ2-3, reads KAGVTQTPRYLIKTRGQQVTLSCSPISGHRSVSWYQQTPGQGLQFLFEYFSETQRNKGNFPGRFSGRQFSNSRSEMNVSTLELGDSALYLCASSRGDDTDTQYFGPGTRLTVL.

The chain has TRBV18 and TRBJ1-1; a weak D match, TRBD1 (5 bases). CDR1 and CDR2 from the germline V gene are KGHSH and LQKENI. V was pared by 3 bases and J by 4 bases, with 24 bases between. This CDR3 is 18 amino acids long. The CDR3 here is CASSPGGAALGWGTEAFF. In DNA form, the CDR3 reads TGTGCCAGCTCACCTGGCGGGGCGGCCTTGGGATGGGGCACTGAAGCTTTCTTT.

The CDR3: CASSVVGRAGGELFF. The CDR3, as DNA: TGTGCCAGCAGCGTAGTCGGCAGGGCCGGTGGGGAGCTGTTTTTT. The V gene is TRBV9, the J gene TRBJ2-2; D perhaps matches TRBD1 (5 bases). The CDR3 covers 15 residues. Trimming left V 0 bases short and J 8 bases short, with 14 bases between. Germline values: CDR1 SGDLS, CDR2 YYNGEE.

The J gene is TRBJ1-5, the V gene TRBV19; 9 bases align to TRBD1. With V trimmed by 6 bases and J by 4 bases, 10 bases remained unmatched. This CDR3 has 16 amino acids. From germline, CDR1 is LNHDA and CDR2 SQIVND (reference sequence). CDR3 nucleotides: TGTGCCAGTAGAAACCCACAGGGGGCGCTTAATCAGCCCCAGCATTTT. Translation gives CASRNPQGALNQPQHF.

The J gene is TRBJ2-2, the V gene TRBV5-6, with TRBD2 identical over 9 bases. J gave up 7 bases and V 0 bases, and 10 bases lay outside the gene matches. Germline V gives CDR1 SGHDT, CDR2 YYEEEE. The length of the CDR3 is 17 residues. The CDR3 coding sequence is TGTGCCAGCAGCTTGGCAGGGGCTAGCGGGACGTACGGGGAGCTGTTTTTT. Translation: CASSLAGASGTYGELFF.

This chain connects TRBV5-1 to TRBJ2-2; TRBD1 is a possible D gene (5 bases). Per the germline V gene, CDR1 is SGHRS and CDR2 is YFSETQ. The V and J ends lost 3 bases and 1 base respectively, with 10 bases between them. The CDR3 loop spans 15 amino acids. The CDR3 here is CASSSIQGNTGELFF. Here the CDR3 DNA reads TGCGCCAGCAGCTCAATCCAGGGGAACACCGGGGAGCTGTTTTTT.

This chain uses TRBV4-1 with TRBJ1-1, with D unresolved. CDR1 and CDR2 (germline): MGHRA, YSYEKL. The germline V and J ends were trimmed by 0 bases and 7 bases, with 12 bases remaining between them. The CDR3 runs 14 residues. CDR3 sequence reads: CASSQEEIFGEAFF. The CDR3 DNA sequence: TGCGCCAGCAGCCAAGAGGAGATCTTCGGTGAAGCTTTCTTT.

This clone came up once. The V gene is TRBV13, the J gene TRBJ2-1, with 10 bases that match TRBD2. CDR1 and CDR2 (germline): PRHDT, FYEKMQ (reference sequence). The junction had 9 bases not matched to a gene; V was cut back by 1 base and J by 3 bases. The CDR3 covers 18 residues. Here the CDR3 reads CASSLASGGAAVYNEQFF. In DNA form, the CDR3 reads TGTGCCAGCAGCTTAGCGAGCGGGGGGGCCGCGGTCTACAATGAGCAGTTCTTC.

The chain uses TRBV16 and TRBJ2-5, with D maybe TRBD2 (7 bases). The germline V gene encodes CDR1 KGHSY and CDR2 FQNENV. V shed 5 bases and J shed 4 bases, with 14 bases lying between them. The CDR3 has 14 amino acids. CDR3 nucleotides: TGTGCCAGCAGCTTTAATGCGGGGGCAGAGACCCAGTACTTC. Translation: CASSFNAGAETQYF.

The V call is TRBV5-1, the J call TRBJ1-1; 7 bases agree with TRBD1. Germline CDR1 and CDR2: SGHRS and YFSETQ. The CDR3 is 13 amino acids. Unmatched junction bases numbered 7, after V lost 4 bases and J lost 7 bases. The CDR3 DNA reads as TGCGCCAGCAGCCTCGGACAGGCCATTGAAGCTTTCTTT. Translating it yields CASSLGQAIEAFF. Filled out from reference TRBV5-1 and TRBJ1-1, the complete variable domain reads KAGVTQTPRYLIKTRGQQVTLSCSPISGHRSVSWYQQTPGQGLQFLFEYFSETQRNKGNFPGRFSGRQFSNSRSEMNVSTLELGDSALYLCASSLGQAIEAFFGQGTRLTVV.

This clone was recorded only once. CDR3 DNA: TGCGCCAGCAGCTCCCGGGACAGGGGGAACAATGAGCAGTTCTTC. Encoded protein: CASSSRDRGNNEQFF. The chain uses TRBV5-1 and TRBJ2-1, with 11 nucleotides matching TRBD1. The CDR3 runs to 15 residues. Germline V gene lookup returns CDR1 SGHRS and CDR2 YFSETQ. Trimming at V came to 3 bases and at J to 5 bases, leaving 4 bases not matched to a gene.

The V gene is TRBV11-3, the J gene TRBJ1-6, with 8 bases aligning to TRBD1. Germline-derived CDR1 and CDR2 are SGHNT and YENEEA. CDR3 length: 15 residues. Trimming cost V 4 bases and J 8 bases; bases outside gene matches: 7. The CDR3 sequence: CASSYGQGVDSPLHF. The CDR3 region has the DNA TGTGCCAGCAGCTACGGACAGGGAGTGGATTCACCCCTCCACTTT.

J is TRBJ2-5 and V is TRBV7-9; weak D call: TRBD2 (5 bases). This CDR3 contains 14 residues. V shed 5 bases and J shed 9 bases, with 19 bases lying between them. Germline CDR1 reads SEHNR; CDR2 reads FQNEAQ (reference sequence). The CDR3 sequence is CASSRTGLMVAQYF. The CDR3 nucleotides are TGTGCCAGCAGCCGAACGGGGTTGATGGTTGCCCAGTACTTC.

With regard to this clone: The identical CDR3 is also encoded by other nucleotide sequences in the sample. The V and J genes are TRBV19 and TRBJ1-1, with D possibly TRBD1 on 6 matching bases. CDR3 length: 14 amino acids. V gave up 3 bases and J gave up 0 bases, with 8 bases separating them. CDR1 LNHDA and CDR2 SQIVND come from the germline V gene (reference sequence). The CDR3 protein is CASSIQGLNTEAFF. CDR3 sequence (DNA): TGTGCCAGTAGTATTCAGGGGTTGAACACTGAAGCTTTCTTT.

The V and J genes are TRBV7-3 and TRBJ2-7; 11 positions agree with TRBD1. This CDR3 is 13 amino acids long. Losses at the gene ends were 5 bases for V and 4 bases for J; bases not matched to a gene: 1. Germline CDR1 reads SGHTA; CDR2 reads FQGTGA. The chain's CDR3 is CASSRDRGYEQYF. DNA of the CDR3: TGTGCCAGCAGCCGGGACAGGGGGTACGAGCAGTACTTC.

The chain links TRBV6-5 to TRBJ2-5; the match to TRBD2 covers 10 bases. V shed 6 bases and J 4 bases; nucleotides not matched to a gene: 8. In germline, CDR1 is MNHEY, CDR2 SVGAGI. The CDR3 consists of 15 residues. DNA for the CDR3: TGTGCCAGCAGCCTAGCTCTAGCGGGGGCAGAGACCCAGTACTTC. This gives the protein CASSLALAGAETQYF.

The rearrangement joins TRBV6-6 to TRBJ2-2; perhaps TRBD1 as D (5 bases). Between the trimmed V and J ends, which lost 7 bases and 2 bases, there was a span of 11 bases. This CDR3 has 14 residues. The germline gives CDR1 MNHNY, CDR2 SVGAGI (reference sequence). In DNA form, the CDR3 reads TGTGCCAGCATCCGGACAACAAACACCGGGGAGCTGTTTTTT. Its protein is CASIRTTNTGELFF.

This chain links TRBV7-6 with TRBJ2-2; tentatively, D is TRBD2 (6 bases). This CDR3 is built from 15 residues. Germline V gives CDR1 SGHVS, CDR2 FNYEAQ. Trimming took 1 base from V and 3 from J, leaving 9 bases between them. The CDR3 sequence is CASSLVAGYTGELFF. The CDR3 region has the DNA TGTGCCAGCAGCTTAGTTGCGGGATACACCGGGGAGCTGTTTTTT.

The V call is TRBV7-6, the J call TRBJ1-1, with 8 bases that match TRBD1. The CDR3 loop spans 17 amino acids. Germline V gives CDR1 SGHVS, CDR2 FNYEAQ. The V segment lost 5 bases and the J segment 0 bases; nucleotides outside the gene matches: 11. CDR3 loop: CASSGRTGSGMNTEAFF. CDR3 nucleotides: TGTGCCAGCAGCGGACGGACAGGGTCGGGTATGAACACTGAAGCTTTCTTT.

This chain connects TRBV3-1 (or the pseudogene TRBV3-2) to TRBJ2-1, with 14 bases matching TRBD2. V shed 3 bases and J 9 bases; nucleotides not matched to a gene: 7. Germline CDR1 and CDR2: LGHDT and YNNKEL (reference sequence). CDR3 size: 16 residues. The CDR3: CASSQAGTSGSSEQFF. In DNA, the CDR3 is TGTGCCAGCAGCCAGGCTGGGACTAGCGGGAGCAGTGAGCAGTTCTTC.

This chain uses TRBV6-5 with TRBJ2-1, with a weak D call TRBD2 (6 bases). The ends were cut back, 2 bases at V and 7 bases at J, with 12 bases in the middle. The CDR3 is made up of 14 amino acids. Germline CDR1 reads MNHEY; CDR2 reads SVGAGI. The DNA for the CDR3 is TGTGCCAGCAGTTACGCGTCGGGAGCAAATGAGCAGTTCTTC. Translated: CASSYASGANEQFF.

This chain joins TRBV6-5 and TRBJ1-2, with TRBD1 matching 7 bases. The germline CDR1 and CDR2 sequences are MNHEY and SVGAGI. The ends lost 6 bases at V and 3 bases at J; junction bases unmatched: 7. The CDR3 spans 14 residues. CDR3 sequence: CASRGTVGDYGYTF. CDR3 sequence (DNA): TGTGCCAGCAGGGGGACAGTGGGGGACTATGGCTACACCTTC.

V gene TRBV27 combines with J gene TRBJ1-2; a possible D gene is TRBD1 (5 bases). CDR3 length equals 16 residues. Trimming cost V 0 bases and J 1 base, with 12 bases left between them. Germline assignment: CDR1 MNHEY and CDR2 SMNVEV (reference sequence). The CDR3 loop is CASSLSNSGGNYGYTF. The CDR3, as DNA: TGTGCCAGCAGTTTATCGAACTCGGGGGGTAACTATGGCTACACCTTC.

The chain couples TRBV14 to TRBJ2-5; 9 bases are a match to TRBD1. The germline gives CDR1 SGHDN, CDR2 FVKESK. The CDR3 has 15 amino acids. V lost 2 bases, J lost 3 bases, and 4 bases stayed unmatched. CDR3 sequence: CASSQLGQGKETQYF. The CDR3 coding sequence is TGTGCCAGCAGCCAATTGGGACAGGGAAAAGAGACCCAGTACTTC.

The chain's CDR3 is CAIRDGQGRDTQYF. CDR3 nucleotide sequence: TGTGCCATCCGAGACGGTCAGGGTAGAGATACGCAGTATTTT. V gene TRBV10-3 combines with J gene TRBJ2-3; perhaps TRBD1 as D (5 bases). The CDR3 length is 14 residues. Germline CDR1 reads ENHRY; CDR2 reads SYGVKD. With 8 bases removed from V and 5 bases from J, the gap between germline ends came to 17 bases.